This TCR beta chain was recovered during a study of shared clonotypes between healthy human individuals. With respect to this clone: Its antigen is currently unknown. Other nucleotide sequences from this sample produce the same CDR3.

Donors were healthy HIV-negative adults without recent acute infections or vaccinations. A CD45RA-negative memory subset and a CD45RA+ naive subset were separated from the CD4+ cells. It was across several immunoSEQ plates that each subset's genomic DNA was evenly split. Assay used: immunoSEQ multiplex PCR; TCRdb lists only in-frame clones, some missing. The profile shows 1.6 million or so clones, more than 95% of them singletons. Study-wide findings and caveats: For naive CD4 cells, 4% to 6% of clonotypes were shared across a handful of donors.

What was sequenced was naive CD4+ T cells sorted from blood. Indicated subset: CD45RA+ positively selected. This TCR was recovered from a man under 40 in good health.

The CDR3 loop is CASSLTGNTEAFF. The CDR3 DNA sequence: TGTGCCAGCAGCCTGACGGGGAACACTGAAGCTTTCTTT. The J gene is TRBJ1-1, the V gene TRBV5-4; D remains ambiguous. The CDR3 sequence is 13 residues long. The ends were cut back, 4 bases at V and 1 base at J, with 8 bases in the middle. Germline CDR1 and CDR2: SGHNT and YYREEE (reference sequence).